The 7 T cell receptor beta chains presented below share a single source sample, sequenced in a study of OX40 agonist ivuxolimab in advanced cancers. Repertoires were generated with immunoSEQ multiplex PCR, while TCRdb's copy carries only in-frame clones and drops some. The top ten clones hold about 4% of a sample with nearly 80,000 clones, around 85% of them seen once. The source was CD4+ or CD8+ T cells sorted from blood, collected in a trial of the OX40 agonist ivuxolimab. Every receptor here comes from an adult with an advanced solid tumor such as melanoma, head and neck, liver or kidney cancer.

The chain carries TRBV5-6 and TRBJ2-1, with TRBD1 identical over 7 bases. V trimming: 0 bases; J trimming: 7 bases; junction bases outside the gene matches: 1. The CDR3 length is 13 residues. CDR1 SGHDT and CDR2 YYEEEE come from the germline V gene. The CDR3 sequence: CASSLDRGNEQFF. The CDR3 DNA reads as TGTGCCAGCAGCTTGGACAGGGGTAATGAGCAGTTCTTC.

The chain is built from TRBV7-6 and TRBJ2-2; no firm D call. Germline V gene data show CDR1 as SGHVS and CDR2 as FNYEAQ. This CDR3 has 12 residues. Trimming took 3 bases from V and 5 from J, leaving 4 bases between them. The CDR3 DNA reads TGTGCCAGCAGCTTTGGAACCGGGGAGCTGTTTTTT. It codes for CASSFGTGELFF.

V is TRBV6-1 and J is TRBJ2-1, with unresolved D. Germline V CDR1 and CDR2: MNHNS, SASEGT. CDR3 length: 17 residues. V was shortened by 1 base and J by 7 bases, with 20 bases between the two germline ends. The CDR3 reads CASSEELPRFWGNEQFF. The CDR3 DNA follows: TGTGCCAGCAGTGAAGAGCTCCCCCGGTTTTGGGGTAATGAGCAGTTCTTC.

Details on this clone: Other DNA sequences in this specimen translate into the identical CDR3. The V gene is TRBV7-9, the J gene TRBJ2-7, with D unresolved. The V end lost 0 bases, the J end lost 6 bases, and 6 bases lay between the germline ends. This CDR3 is 12 amino acids long. The germline V gene encodes CDR1 SEHNR and CDR2 FQNEAQ (reference sequence). The CDR3, as DNA: TGTGCCAGCAGCTTAGCGGTGGGCGAGCAGTACTTC. Translating it yields CASSLAVGEQYF.

The J gene is TRBJ2-5, the V gene TRBV7-9; TRBD1 matches at 9 bases. This CDR3 is 16 amino acids long. V trimming: 5 bases; J trimming: 6 bases; junction bases outside the gene matches: 13. The V gene's germline CDR1 is SEHNR and CDR2 FQNEAQ (reference sequence). Here the CDR3 DNA reads TGTGCCAGCAGCGCACACCGGGACAGGGATATGAAGACCCAGTACTTC. Translation gives CASSAHRDRDMKTQYF.

This clone was seen a handful of times. V is TRBV11-3 and J is TRBJ2-7; the D gene is possibly TRBD1 (6 bases). The CDR3 runs 15 residues. The V gene's germline CDR1 is SGHNT and CDR2 YENEEA. Trimming shortened V by 1 base and J by 0 bases, and 10 bases separated the two germline ends. The CDR3 DNA follows: TGTGCCAGCAGCTTAGGTCGACAGGCCTCCTACGAGCAGTACTTC. Amino acids: CASSLGRQASYEQYF.

The chain combines TRBV5-3 with TRBJ1-2; no clear D gene. TRBV5-3 is marked as an open reading frame, function uncertain. Trimming shortened V by 4 bases and J by 4 bases, and 8 bases separated the two germline ends. This CDR3 spans 12 amino acids. CDR3 protein: CARSPGGYGYTF. For the CDR3, the DNA is TGTGCCAGAAGCCCGGGAGGCTATGGCTACACCTTC.